The clone carrying this TCR beta chain was detected many times. TCRdb called the RT-PCR reads again in MiXCR, with one record for every CDR3 protein. The table shows hundreds of thousands of distinct CDR3 sequences, with 13% to 15% occurring only once. Germline V gives CDR1 SGHRS, CDR2 YFSETQ. Deletions cut 1 base from V and 7 bases from J, with 11 bases between. This CDR3 contains 13 residues. The chain combines TRBV5-1 with TRBJ2-5, with D perhaps matching TRBD1 (6 bases). Material for sequencing was memory CD4+ T cells from blood. This TCR derives from a female donor in good health, serving as a healthy control. CDR3 amino acids: CASSLRTDGTQYF. The CDR3 nucleotides read TGCGCCAGCAGCTTGAGGACAGATGGGACCCAGTACTTC.